This TCR beta chain was observed in a study of PD-L1 blockade in urothelial cancer. Study at large: About nine tenths of the roughly 30 patients were men whose urothelial cancer was bladder-origin. Study patients had been treated with 0 to 3 previous chemotherapy regimens.

The method was immunoSEQ multiplex PCR; TCRdb's version includes in-frame clones alone and lacks a portion of them. The sample yields around 120,000 clones, around 85% seen once. This clone was observed once. Germline lookup yields CDR1 KGHSH and CDR2 LQKENI. The CDR3 runs to 14 residues. The V segment lost 4 bases and the J segment 4 bases; nucleotides outside the gene matches: 6. Material: PBMCs, obtained around atezolizumab (anti-PD-L1) treatment. This receptor was taken from a man between 50 and 59 years old with urothelial cancer. The rearrangement links TRBV18 to TRBJ1-1; 7 bases match TRBD1. The DNA of the CDR3 is TGTGCCAGCTCACAATCGGGACAGATCACTGAAGCTTTCTTT. This sequence encodes CASSQSGQITEAFF.